This is a list of T cell receptor beta chains from one sample in a study of PD-1 blockade in classical Hodgkin lymphoma. The data were produced by immunoSEQ multiplex PCR, yet TCRdb's version contains in-frame clones alone and is incomplete. Of some 90,000 clones in the sample, more than 80% were seen once. The sample here was peripheral blood mononuclear cells (PBMCs), taken before the fourth cycle of nivolumab. All receptors derive from a human donor with classical Hodgkin lymphoma. Both conserved end residues are part of each CDR3.

>TRBV9
CASSVGNQPQHF
>TRBV6-1
CASSDSGGAGELFF
>TRBV6-1
CASSQREGNYEQYF
>TRBV28
CASSLRRGPSYEQYF
>TRBV28
CASSLAGTDDIQYF
>TRBV7-7
CASSPDRAAGEQYF
>TRBV28
CASIPSDRAISGANVLTF
>TRBV10-3
CAISGGQGNEQYF
>TRBV7-2
CASSPHPIYNEQFF
>TRBV29-1
CSVEAIQGGSYEQYF
>TRBV5-1
CASSLGLAASTDTQYF
>TRBV29-1
CSVGAPNNEQFF
>TRBV5-1
CASSQGQGIDTQYF
>TRBV30
CAWSPSSVNEQFF
>TRBV6-5
CASSQWGGPGELFF
>TRBV5-4
CASSLFWPKNTEAFF
>TRBV5-1
CASSLEAVSYEQYF
>TRBV7-2
CASSLVGRVSIYEQYF
>TRBV5-1
CASSGGVSYNEQFF
>TRBV5-5
CASTLGIGPYEQYF
>TRBV10-2
CASSDYTEAFF
>TRBV10-3
CAISGTSGRSVTDTQYF
>TRBV4-2
CASSHGNSGSGELFF
>TRBV11-1
CASSALTSGSIDEQFF
>TRBV5-1
CASSISGRIHNEQFF
>TRBV5-1
CASRDRFVHTDTQYF
>TRBV13
CASSLIGDYNEQFF
>TRBV5-4
CASSRSSGRALMYF
>TRBV5-1
CASSLVATSVSYEQYF
>TRBV7-2
CASSLLAGVNEQYF
>TRBV5-4
CASSSRGGTTEAFF
>TRBV28
CASSSEREWGGELFF
>TRBV6-1
CASSEVETQYF
>TRBV28
CASSPSNLNQPQHF
>TRBV19
CASSMRAGQNYGYTF
>TRBV5-1
CASSPVAGEDEQFF
>TRBV9
CASSAHSGREQFF
>TRBV2
CASGPEEETQYF
>TRBV5-8
CASTRWQADLGEQYF
>TRBV19
CASSQTSGRSDTQYF
>TRBV7-6
CASSSRTGYGYTF
>TRBV10-3
CAITRGTSGYEQYF
>TRBV27
CASSFLQGARSTEAFF
>TRBV5-4
CASSLVGGRETQYF